Presented here are 21 T cell receptor beta chains from one specimen sequenced in a study of blood T cell repertoires in COVID-19. Sequencing used immunoSEQ multiplex PCR; TCRdb keeps in-frame clones, though not all of them. The sample has some 97,000 clones, approximately 90% seen once. The material sequenced was peripheral blood. Source of these receptors: a man in his 60s with acute or convalescent COVID-19.

The chain links TRBV19 to TRBJ1-5; D may be TRBD1 (5 bases). Germline CDR1 reads LNHDA; CDR2 reads SQIVND (reference sequence). The germline V and J ends were trimmed by 6 bases and 0 bases, with 15 bases remaining between them. The CDR3 totals 16 residues. In DNA form, the CDR3 reads TGTGCCAGTAGCAGGGAACCTTCCTATAGCAATCAGCCCCAGCATTTT. Translating gives CASSREPSYSNQPQHF.

The chain carries TRBV5-1 and TRBJ1-2, with 7 bases identical to TRBD1. The CDR3 spans 16 residues. After removal of 6 bases from V and 1 base from J, the junction contained 12 bases not matched to a gene. The germline V gene has CDR1 SGHRS and CDR2 YFSETQ. The CDR3 loop reads CASNPRPDRNNYGYTF. In DNA, the CDR3 is TGCGCCAGCAACCCTCGACCGGACAGGAATAACTATGGCTACACCTTC.

The rearrangement joins TRBV30 to TRBJ1-1, with D hard to call. V shed 1 base and J shed 1 base, with 22 bases lying between them. Germline loops: CDR1 GTSNPN, CDR2 SVGIG (reference sequence). The CDR3 contains 18 residues. This CDR3 is CAWSGEGDPPPKNTEAFF. The DNA for the CDR3 is TGTGCCTGGAGTGGTGAGGGCGACCCCCCCCCGAAGAACACTGAAGCTTTCTTT.

This chain uses TRBV19 with TRBJ1-1; the D gene is possibly TRBD1 (6 bases). The CDR3 extends over 15 amino acids. The germline V gene encodes CDR1 LNHDA and CDR2 SQIVND (reference sequence). Trimming stripped 1 base from V and 0 bases from J, with 9 bases between. CDR3 residues: CASSIVDSMNTEAFF. CDR3 DNA: TGTGCCAGTAGTATAGTGGACAGTATGAACACTGAAGCTTTCTTT.

This clone was detected only once. This chain links TRBV18 with TRBJ1-5, with TRBD1 matching 8 bases. CDR3 size: 15 residues. Germline loops: CDR1 KGHSH, CDR2 LQKENI. V trimming: 3 bases; J trimming: 4 bases; junction bases outside the gene matches: 5. CDR3 nucleotide sequence: TGTGCCAGCTCACCCTTAGACAGGGGAAATCAGCCCCAGCATTTT. Translating gives CASSPLDRGNQPQHF.

The gene calls are TRBV19 and TRBJ1-4; 11 bases map to TRBD1. The length of the CDR3 is 15 residues. V lost 5 bases to trimming and J lost 7 bases; unmatched junction nucleotides: 6. Germline V gene data show CDR1 as LNHDA and CDR2 as SQIVND (reference sequence). The CDR3 loop reads CASSFGGTGGEKLFF. The CDR3, as DNA: TGTGCCAGTAGTTTTGGCGGGACAGGGGGTGAAAAACTGTTTTTT.

J is TRBJ1-2 and V is TRBV7-6; no definite D call. Germline-derived CDR1 and CDR2 are SGHVS and FNYEAQ. There are 13 residues in the CDR3. V was shortened by 1 base and J by 2 bases, with 5 bases between the two germline ends. CDR3 nucleotide sequence: TGTGCCAGCAGCTTAGAGCACAACTATGGCTACACCTTC. Encoded protein: CASSLEHNYGYTF.

The V gene is TRBV6-1, the J gene TRBJ1-6, with D possibly TRBD1 on 5 matching bases. Germline CDR1 reads MNHNS; CDR2 reads SASEGT. The CDR3 runs 15 residues. Trimming left V 5 bases short and J 7 bases short, with 15 bases between. The CDR3 DNA is TGTGCCAGCAGTCAACCGCAGGGTGGGAATTCACCCCTCCACTTT. Its protein is CASSQPQGGNSPLHF.

J is TRBJ1-4 and V is TRBV7-6; D is possibly TRBD1 (5 bases). V was cut by 1 base and J by 5 bases, with 11 bases left in between. The CDR3 consists of 15 residues. The V gene's germline CDR1 is SGHVS and CDR2 FNYEAQ. The CDR3 region is CASSLVGQGNEKLFF. CDR3 DNA: TGTGCCAGCAGCTTAGTAGGGCAGGGAAATGAAAAACTGTTTTTT.

The V gene is TRBV19, the J gene TRBJ1-2; D not certain. The V end was cut by 1 base, the J end by 2 bases, with 11 bases between. CDR1 and CDR2 from the germline V gene are LNHDA and SQIVND (reference sequence). The CDR3 extends over 15 amino acids. The CDR3 DNA reads TGTGCCAGTAGTATAGTGGGCAGTTACAACTATGGCTACACCTTC. The encoded protein is CASSIVGSYNYGYTF.

The V call is TRBV19, the J call TRBJ2-7; D may be TRBD1 (6 bases). V was trimmed by 6 bases and J by 3 bases, leaving 15 bases between them. The CDR3 is made up of 14 amino acids. From germline, CDR1 is LNHDA and CDR2 SQIVND (reference sequence). CDR3 in amino acids: CASRPGDRSYEQYF. The CDR3 DNA reads as TGTGCCAGTAGGCCCGGAGACAGGAGCTACGAGCAGTACTTC.

The genes are TRBV19 and TRBJ1-2; TRBD1 aligns across 10 bases. V trimming: 5 bases; J trimming: 12 bases; junction bases outside the gene matches: 12. This CDR3 contains 14 residues. In germline, CDR1 is LNHDA, CDR2 SQIVND (reference sequence). The CDR3 region has the DNA TGTGCCAGTAGTCTCGGGACAGGGGCCTTTCGTAACACCTTC. This sequence encodes CASSLGTGAFRNTF.

The chain uses TRBV2 and TRBJ1-1, with D perhaps TRBD1 (5 bases). The V end was cut by 2 bases, the J end by 6 bases, with 7 bases between. This CDR3 comprises 12 residues. Per the germline V gene, CDR1 is SNHLY and CDR2 is FYNNEI. The chain's CDR3 is CASSEQGPEAFF. The CDR3 DNA reads TGTGCCAGCAGTGAACAGGGCCCTGAAGCTTTCTTT.

The chain recombines TRBV5-1 with TRBJ2-1; TRBD1 matches at 7 bases. Germline CDR1 reads SGHRS; CDR2 reads YFSETQ. The ends lost 0 bases at V and 3 bases at J; junction bases unmatched: 6. The CDR3 is 16 residues long. The CDR3 here is CASSLAGTVGYNEQFF. The CDR3 coding sequence is TGCGCCAGCAGCTTGGCGGGGACAGTTGGCTACAATGAGCAGTTCTTC.

The chain is built from TRBV7-9 and TRBJ1-1; D remains unclear. The CDR3 has 14 residues. Germline values: CDR1 SEHNR, CDR2 FQNEAQ (reference sequence). The V end lost 3 bases, the J end lost 4 bases, and 12 bases lay between the germline ends. CDR3: CASSFGYAGTEAFF. CDR3 sequence (DNA): TGTGCCAGCAGCTTTGGATACGCGGGCACTGAAGCTTTCTTT.

The chain recombines TRBV7-9 with TRBJ1-5; D is undetermined. The CDR3 is 12 amino acids. In germline, CDR1 is SEHNR, CDR2 FQNEAQ (reference sequence). The ends were cut back, 1 base at V and 6 bases at J, with 4 bases in the middle. CDR3 in DNA: TGTGCCAGCAGCTTAGGAGGTCAGCCCCAGCATTTT. Translating gives CASSLGGQPQHF.

V usage is TRBV6-2 or TRBV6-3 and J usage is TRBJ2-2; D unresolved. Germline V gene lookup returns CDR1 MNHEY and CDR2 SVGEGT. The CDR3 is 13 amino acids. The V gene lost 2 bases and the J gene lost 5 bases, with 6 bases spanning the gap. CDR3 region: CASSYRQTGELFF. The CDR3, as DNA: TGTGCCAGCAGTTACCGCCAGACCGGGGAGCTGTTTTTT.

The V call is TRBV6-5, the J call TRBJ1-2, with D maybe TRBD1 (6 bases). Trimming removed 8 bases from V and 7 bases from J, with 23 bases in between. Germline V lookup: CDR1 MNHEY, CDR2 SVGAGI. This CDR3 contains 15 residues. The CDR3 spells CASGKQGSFLIGYTF. The DNA of the CDR3 is TGTGCCAGCGGTAAACAGGGAAGCTTCCTCATTGGCTACACCTTC.

The rearrangement uses TRBV3-1 (or the pseudogene TRBV3-2) and TRBJ1-1; the match to TRBD1 covers 7 bases. The CDR3 is 12 amino acids. The germline CDR1 and CDR2 sequences are LGHDT and YNNKEL (reference sequence). The ends lost 2 bases at V and 11 bases at J; junction bases unmatched: 5. The CDR3, as DNA: TGTGCCAGCAGCCAAACAGGGGTATCGGCTTTCTTT. It encodes CASSQTGVSAFF.

As for this clone: Other nucleotide sequences from this sample produce the same CDR3. The chain links TRBV7-9 to TRBJ1-1; possible D gene TRBD1, 5 bases. The germline V gene encodes CDR1 SEHNR and CDR2 FQNEAQ (reference sequence). The length of the CDR3 is 13 residues. The V and J ends lost 1 base and 7 bases respectively, with 10 bases between them. CDR3 residues: CASSLGQGNEAFF. CDR3 coding DNA: TGTGCCAGCAGCTTAGGGCAGGGAAATGAAGCTTTCTTT. Filled out from reference TRBV7-9 and TRBJ1-1, the complete variable domain reads DTGVSQNPRHKITKRGQNVTFRCDPISEHNRLYWYRQTLGQGPEFLTYFQNEAQLEKSRLLSDRFSAERPKGSFSTLEIQRTEQGDSAMYLCASSLGQGNEAFFGQGTRLTVV.

The chain is built from TRBV7-2 and TRBJ1-3; 10 bases fit TRBD1. Per the germline V gene, CDR1 is SGHTA and CDR2 is FQGNSA. The CDR3 length is 18 residues. Germline trimming cut 4 bases from V and 4 bases from J; bases unmatched to any gene: 13. CDR3 sequence: CASSSPDRGRDTGNTIYF. As DNA, the CDR3 is TGTGCCAGCAGCTCCCCAGACAGGGGGCGCGATACGGGAAACACCATATATTTT.